This T cell receptor (beta chain) derives from a study of regulatory T cells in long-lasting Graves disease. Findings and limits, study-wide: Compared with new cases, persistent Graves' patients showed reduced TCR diversity. Newly diagnosed patients shared about a thousand public clonotypes; persistent patients shared 2,500 to 3,000.

The TCR beta library used iRepertoire HTBI primers with Arm-PCR amplification of CDR3. MiXCR was run by TCRdb on the multiplex PCR reads, yielding one entry per CDR3 protein. The sample comprises hundreds of thousands of distinct CDR3 sequences, approximately 15% of which are singletons, and around 7.6% rests with the top ten. Noted time point: newly diagnosed GD, antithyroid drugs for less than 3 months. RNA isolated from PBMCs was used to make the TCR library. In the case of this clonotype: What it binds is unknown. The junction differs from germline at one of its ends, possibly a read error.

This same sample was also part of a study on T cells in Graves' hyperthyroidism and ophthalmopathy. Turning to that study: Graves' hyperthyroidism was deemed stable absent ophthalmopathy progression within 18 months.

The TCR was taken from a middle-aged woman with Graves disease. The sequenced sample was peripheral blood mononuclear cells (PBMCs), obtained at new diagnosis, from a patient treated with antithyroid drugs.

In nucleotides, the CDR3 is TGTGCTAGCAGCTTAGAACCCCCTAGCGGGAACACCGGGGAGCTGTTTTTT. It specifies CASSLEPPSGNTGELFF. The chain has TRBV7-7 and TRBJ2-2; 7 bases map to TRBD2. Germline V gene data show CDR1 as SSHAT and CDR2 as FNYEAQ (reference sequence). The CDR3 length is 17 residues. Drawing the rest from reference TRBV7-7 and TRBJ2-2, the complete variable domain is GAGVSQSPRYKVTKRGQDVTLRCDPISSHATLYWYQQALGQGPEFLTYFNYEAQPDKSGLPSDRFSAERPEGSISTLTIQRTEQRDSAMYRCASSLEPPSGNTGELFFGEGSRLTVL.